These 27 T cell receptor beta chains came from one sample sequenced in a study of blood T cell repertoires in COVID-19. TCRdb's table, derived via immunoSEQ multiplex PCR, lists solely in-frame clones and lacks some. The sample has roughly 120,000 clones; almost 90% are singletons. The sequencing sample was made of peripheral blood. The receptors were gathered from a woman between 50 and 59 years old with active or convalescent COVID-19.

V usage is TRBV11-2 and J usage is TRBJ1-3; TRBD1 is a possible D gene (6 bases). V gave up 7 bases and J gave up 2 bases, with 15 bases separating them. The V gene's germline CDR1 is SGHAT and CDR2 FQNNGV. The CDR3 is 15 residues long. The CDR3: CASTSRGGPGNTIYF. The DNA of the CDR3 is TGTGCCAGCACCTCGAGGGGGGGACCTGGAAACACCATATATTTT.

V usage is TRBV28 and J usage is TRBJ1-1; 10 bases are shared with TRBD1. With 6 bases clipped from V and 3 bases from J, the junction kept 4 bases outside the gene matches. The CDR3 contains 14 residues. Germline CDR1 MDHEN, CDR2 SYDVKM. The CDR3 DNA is TGTGCCAGCAGACCGGGGACAGGGGACACTGAAGCTTTCTTT. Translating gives CASRPGTGDTEAFF.

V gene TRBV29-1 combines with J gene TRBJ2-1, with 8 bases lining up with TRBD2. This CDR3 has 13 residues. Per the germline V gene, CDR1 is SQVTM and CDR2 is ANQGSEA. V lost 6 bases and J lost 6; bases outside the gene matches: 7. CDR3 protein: CSVQQLAANEQFF. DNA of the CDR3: TGCAGCGTACAACAACTAGCGGCCAATGAGCAGTTCTTC.

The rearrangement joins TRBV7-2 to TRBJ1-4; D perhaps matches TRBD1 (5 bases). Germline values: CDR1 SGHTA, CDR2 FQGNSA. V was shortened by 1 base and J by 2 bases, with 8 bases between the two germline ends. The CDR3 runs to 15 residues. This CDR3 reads CASSLVGGTNEKLFF. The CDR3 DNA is TGTGCCAGCAGCTTAGTTGGGGGGACTAATGAAAAACTGTTTTTT. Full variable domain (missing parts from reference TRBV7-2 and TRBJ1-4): GAGVSQSPSNKVTEKGKDVELRCDPISGHTALYWYRQSLGQGLEFLIYFQGNSAPDKSGLPSDRFSAERTGGSVSTLTIQRTQQEDSAVYLCASSLVGGTNEKLFFGSGTQLSVL.

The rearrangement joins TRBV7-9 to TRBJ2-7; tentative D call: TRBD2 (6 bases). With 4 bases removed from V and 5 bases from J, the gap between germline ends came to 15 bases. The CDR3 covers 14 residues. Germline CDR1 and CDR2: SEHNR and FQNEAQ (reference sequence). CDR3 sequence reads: CASSSGTGRNEQYF. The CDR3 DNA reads TGTGCCAGCAGCTCCGGGACTGGGAGGAACGAGCAGTACTTC.

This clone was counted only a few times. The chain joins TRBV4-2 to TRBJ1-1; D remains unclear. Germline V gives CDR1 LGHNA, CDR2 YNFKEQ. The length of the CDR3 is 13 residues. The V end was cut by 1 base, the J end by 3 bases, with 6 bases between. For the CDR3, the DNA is TGTGCCAGCAGCCAAGTTACATACACTGAAGCTTTCTTT. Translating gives CASSQVTYTEAFF.

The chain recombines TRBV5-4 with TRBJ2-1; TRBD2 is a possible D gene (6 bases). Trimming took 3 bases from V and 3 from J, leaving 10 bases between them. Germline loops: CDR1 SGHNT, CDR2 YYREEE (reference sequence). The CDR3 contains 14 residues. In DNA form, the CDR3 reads TGTGCCAGCAGCTCGGGGACTGACTACAATGAGCAGTTCTTC. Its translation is CASSSGTDYNEQFF.

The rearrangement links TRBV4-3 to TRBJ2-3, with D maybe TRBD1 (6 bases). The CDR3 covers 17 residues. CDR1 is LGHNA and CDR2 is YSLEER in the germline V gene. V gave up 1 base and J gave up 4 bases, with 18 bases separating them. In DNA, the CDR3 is TGCGCCAGCAGCCAAGGTCCGGGACATTCGACCTCAGATACGCAGTATTTT. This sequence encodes CASSQGPGHSTSDTQYF.

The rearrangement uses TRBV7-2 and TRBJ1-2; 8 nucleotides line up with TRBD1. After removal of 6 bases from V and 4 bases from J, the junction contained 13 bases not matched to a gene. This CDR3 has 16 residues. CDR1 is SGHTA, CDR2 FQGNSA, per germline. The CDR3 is CASSSPGTGRFYGYTF. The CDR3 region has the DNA TGTGCCAGCAGTTCTCCCGGGACAGGCCGATTCTATGGCTACACCTTC. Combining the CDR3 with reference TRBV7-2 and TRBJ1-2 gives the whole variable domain GAGVSQSPSNKVTEKGKDVELRCDPISGHTALYWYRQSLGQGLEFLIYFQGNSAPDKSGLPSDRFSAERTGGSVSTLTIQRTQQEDSAVYLCASSSPGTGRFYGYTFGSGTRLTVV.

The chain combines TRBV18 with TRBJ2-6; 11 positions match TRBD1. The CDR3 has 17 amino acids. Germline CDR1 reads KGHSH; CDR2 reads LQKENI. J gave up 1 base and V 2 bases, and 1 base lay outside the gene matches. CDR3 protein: CASSPGTGGSGANVLTF. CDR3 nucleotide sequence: TGTGCCAGCTCACCAGGGACAGGGGGTTCTGGGGCCAACGTCCTGACTTTC.

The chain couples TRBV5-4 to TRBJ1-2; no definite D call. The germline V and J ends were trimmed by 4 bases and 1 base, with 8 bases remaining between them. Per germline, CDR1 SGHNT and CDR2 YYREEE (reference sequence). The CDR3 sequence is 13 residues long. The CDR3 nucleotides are TGTGCCAGCAGCCCGAACTATAACTATGGCTACACCTTC. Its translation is CASSPNYNYGYTF.

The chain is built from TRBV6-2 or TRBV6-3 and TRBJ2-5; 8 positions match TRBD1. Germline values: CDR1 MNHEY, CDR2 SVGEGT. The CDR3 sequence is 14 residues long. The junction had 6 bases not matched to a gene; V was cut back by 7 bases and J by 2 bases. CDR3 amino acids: CASNPGTGQETQYF. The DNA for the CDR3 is TGTGCCAGCAACCCCGGGACAGGACAAGAGACCCAGTACTTC.

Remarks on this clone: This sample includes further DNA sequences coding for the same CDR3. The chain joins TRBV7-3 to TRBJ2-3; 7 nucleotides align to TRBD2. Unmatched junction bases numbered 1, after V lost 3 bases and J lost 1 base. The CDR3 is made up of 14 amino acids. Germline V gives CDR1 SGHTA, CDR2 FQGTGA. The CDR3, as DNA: TGTGCCAGCAGCTTGGCGGGAGGCACAGATACGCAGTATTTT. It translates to CASSLAGGTDTQYF.

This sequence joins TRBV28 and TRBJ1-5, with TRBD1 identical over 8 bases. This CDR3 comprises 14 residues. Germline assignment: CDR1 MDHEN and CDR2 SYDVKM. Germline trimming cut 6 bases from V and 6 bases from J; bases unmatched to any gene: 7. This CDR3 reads CASSPDRGRQPQHF. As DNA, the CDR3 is TGTGCCAGCAGCCCAGACAGGGGTCGTCAGCCCCAGCATTTT. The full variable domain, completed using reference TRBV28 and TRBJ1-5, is DVKVTQSSRYLVKRTGEKVFLECVQDMDHENMFWYRQDPGLGLRLIYFSYDVKMKEKGDIPEGYSVSREKKERFSLILESASTNQTSMYLCASSPDRGRQPQHFGDGTRLSIL.

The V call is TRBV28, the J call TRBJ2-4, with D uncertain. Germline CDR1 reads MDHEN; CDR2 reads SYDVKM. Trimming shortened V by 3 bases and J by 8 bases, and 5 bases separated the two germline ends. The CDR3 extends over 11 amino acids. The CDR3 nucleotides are TGTGCCAGCAGTTTTCGAGACATTCAGTACTTC. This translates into CASSFRDIQYF. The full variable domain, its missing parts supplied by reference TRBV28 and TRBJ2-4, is DVKVTQSSRYLVKRTGEKVFLECVQDMDHENMFWYRQDPGLGLRLIYFSYDVKMKEKGDIPEGYSVSREKKERFSLILESASTNQTSMYLCASSFRDIQYFGAGTRLSVL.

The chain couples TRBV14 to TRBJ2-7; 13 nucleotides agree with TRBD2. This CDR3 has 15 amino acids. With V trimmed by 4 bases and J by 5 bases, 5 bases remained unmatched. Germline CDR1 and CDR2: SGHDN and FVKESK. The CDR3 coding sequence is TGTGCCAGCAGCCGCGGGACTAGCGGGAACGACGAGCAGTACTTC. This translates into CASSRGTSGNDEQYF.

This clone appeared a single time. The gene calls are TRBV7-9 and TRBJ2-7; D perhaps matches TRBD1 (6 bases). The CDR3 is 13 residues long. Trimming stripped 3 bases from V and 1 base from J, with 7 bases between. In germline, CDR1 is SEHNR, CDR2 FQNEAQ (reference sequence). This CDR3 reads CASSFQGSYEQYF. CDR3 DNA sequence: TGTGCCAGCAGCTTTCAGGGGTCCTACGAGCAGTACTTC.

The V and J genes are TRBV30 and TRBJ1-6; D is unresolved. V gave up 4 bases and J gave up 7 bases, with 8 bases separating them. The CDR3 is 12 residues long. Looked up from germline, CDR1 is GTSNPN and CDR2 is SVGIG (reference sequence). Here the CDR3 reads CAWKRGNSPLHF. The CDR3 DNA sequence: TGTGCCTGGAAGAGAGGGAATTCACCCCTCCACTTT.

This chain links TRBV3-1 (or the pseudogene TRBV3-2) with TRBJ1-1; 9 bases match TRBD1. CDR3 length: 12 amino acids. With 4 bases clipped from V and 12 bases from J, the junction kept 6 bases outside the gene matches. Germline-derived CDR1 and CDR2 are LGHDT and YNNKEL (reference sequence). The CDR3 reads CASSPGQGRSFF. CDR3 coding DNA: TGTGCCAGCAGCCCCGGACAGGGGAGGTCTTTCTTT.

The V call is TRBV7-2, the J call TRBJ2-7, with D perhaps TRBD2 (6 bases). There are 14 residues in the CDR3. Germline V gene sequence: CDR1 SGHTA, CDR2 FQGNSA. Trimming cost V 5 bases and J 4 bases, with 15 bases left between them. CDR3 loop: CASSGGPAVYEQYF. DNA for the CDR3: TGTGCCAGCAGCGGAGGGCCGGCCGTGTACGAGCAGTACTTC.

The CDR3 DNA sequence: TGTGCCAGCAGCCAAGTCCGAGGCGGGACTTTCACAGATACGCAGTATTTT. It encodes CASSQVRGGTFTDTQYF. The chain carries TRBV3-1 (or the pseudogene TRBV3-2) and TRBJ2-3; D is perhaps TRBD2 (6 bases). Germline-derived CDR1 and CDR2 are LGHDT and YNNKEL (reference sequence). With 1 base removed from V and 2 bases from J, the gap between germline ends came to 16 bases. This CDR3 has 17 residues.

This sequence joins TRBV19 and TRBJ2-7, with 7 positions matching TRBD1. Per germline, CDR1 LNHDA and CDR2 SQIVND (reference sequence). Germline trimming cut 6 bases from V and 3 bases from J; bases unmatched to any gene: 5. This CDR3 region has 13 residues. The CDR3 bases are TGTGCCAGTAGCCGACAGGGCTACTACGAGCAGTACTTC. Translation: CASSRQGYYEQYF.

The CDR3 sequence is CASRGGVADNEQFF. In nucleotides, the CDR3 is TGTGCCAGCAGGGGGGGAGTGGCGGACAATGAGCAGTTCTTC. The gene calls are TRBV7-3 and TRBJ2-1, with D possibly being TRBD2 (6 bases). V was pared by 6 bases and J by 5 bases, with 14 bases between. This CDR3 spans 14 amino acids. Germline values: CDR1 SGHTA, CDR2 FQGTGA.

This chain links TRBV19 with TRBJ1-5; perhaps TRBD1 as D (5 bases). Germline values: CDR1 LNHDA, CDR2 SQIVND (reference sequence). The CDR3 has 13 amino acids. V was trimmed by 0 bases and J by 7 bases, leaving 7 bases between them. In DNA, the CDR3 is TGTGCCAGTAGTATAGAACGGGGGCAGCCCCAGCATTTT. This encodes CASSIERGQPQHF.

The DNA of the CDR3 is TGTGCCAGCAGTTTTGGAGCAGGGCAGGCCTACGAGCAGTACTTC. It codes for CASSFGAGQAYEQYF. V is TRBV27 and J is TRBJ2-7; TRBD1 might be the D (5 bases). V was shortened by 3 bases and J by 2 bases, with 14 bases between the two germline ends. Germline loops: CDR1 MNHEY, CDR2 SMNVEV (reference sequence). There are 15 residues in the CDR3.

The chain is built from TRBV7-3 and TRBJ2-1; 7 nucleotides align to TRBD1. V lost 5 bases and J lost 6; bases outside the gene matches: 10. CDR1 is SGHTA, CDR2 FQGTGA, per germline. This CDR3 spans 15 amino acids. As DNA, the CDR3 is TGTGCCAGCAGCCCAGACAGGGAGAGCGCCAATGAGCAGTTCTTC. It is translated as CASSPDRESANEQFF.

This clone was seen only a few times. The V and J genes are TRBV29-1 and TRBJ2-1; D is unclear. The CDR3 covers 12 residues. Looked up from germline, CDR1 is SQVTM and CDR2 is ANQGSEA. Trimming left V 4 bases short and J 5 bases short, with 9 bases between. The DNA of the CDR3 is TGCAGCGTTGGGCCCCCCCACAATGAGCAGTTCTTC. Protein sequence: CSVGPPHNEQFF.